This record concerns one T cell receptor beta chain sequence. This sample stems from a study of shared clonotypes between healthy human individuals. Germline CDR1 is SGHKS and CDR2 is YYEKEE (reference sequence). V trimming: 4 bases; J trimming: 4 bases; junction bases outside the gene matches: 13. The CDR3 has 17 amino acids. The CD4+ fraction was divided into a CD45RA+ naive subset and a CD45RA-negative memory subset. The table came from immunoSEQ multiplex PCR; TCRdb's copy has only in-frame clones and leaves some out. This sample has about 2 million clones; 85% to 95% occur once, and the top ten carry more than 0.1%.

The V gene is TRBV5-5, the J gene TRBJ1-5, with 8 bases aligning to TRBD1. The clonotype was recovered from a man younger than 30 in good health. Sequenced material: naive CD4+ T cells sorted from blood. Documented subset: CD45RA+ positively selected. CDR3 DNA sequence: TGTGCCAGCAGCGTGGAATCAGGACAGGGCCCAAATCAGCCCCAGCATTTT. Translating it yields CASSVESGQGPNQPQHF.